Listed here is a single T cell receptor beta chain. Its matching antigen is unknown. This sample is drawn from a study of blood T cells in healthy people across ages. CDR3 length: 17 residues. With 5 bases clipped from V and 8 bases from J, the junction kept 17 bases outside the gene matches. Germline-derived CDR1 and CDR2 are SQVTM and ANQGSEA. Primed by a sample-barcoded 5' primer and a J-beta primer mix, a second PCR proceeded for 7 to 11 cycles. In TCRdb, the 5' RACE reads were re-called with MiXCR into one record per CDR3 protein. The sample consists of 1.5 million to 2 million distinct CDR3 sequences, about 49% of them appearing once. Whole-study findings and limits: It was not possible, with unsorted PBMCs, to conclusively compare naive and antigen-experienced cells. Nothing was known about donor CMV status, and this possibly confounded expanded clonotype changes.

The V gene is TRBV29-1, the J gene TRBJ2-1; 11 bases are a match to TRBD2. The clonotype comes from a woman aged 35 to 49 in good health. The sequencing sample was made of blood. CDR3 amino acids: CSVLGLAGHGFLDEQFF. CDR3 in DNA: TGCAGCGTTTTAGGACTAGCGGGCCATGGTTTTCTGGATGAGCAGTTCTTC.